The rows below give T cell receptor beta chains drawn from one sample of a study of blood T cells in healthy people across ages. TCRdb analysed the 5' RACE reads with MiXCR anew, one entry per CDR3 protein. The repertoire holds 600,000 or so distinct CDR3 sequences, with roughly 21% as singletons. Sequenced material: blood. The receptors derive from an older man in good health. The CDR3 runs from the conserved cysteine through the conserved F or W. D genes are given only for firm matches. Rows give clone size only sometimes, using once, few, many, or a class for an expanded clone.

>TRBJ2-7|many|TRBD2|TRBV18
CASSLGTSGIYEQYF
TGTGCCAGCTCTCTCGGGACTAGCGGGATTTACGAGCAGTACTTC
>TRBJ2-1|-|-|TRBV7-2
CASSREVNEQFF
TGTGCCAGCAGCCGAGAGGTGAATGAGCAGTTCTTC
>TRBJ2-5|few|-|TRBV6-2/TRBV6-3
CASSQDSLRQETQYF
TGTGCCAGCAGTCAGGACAGCTTACGACAAGAGACCCAGTACTTC
>TRBJ2-5|-|TRBD2|TRBV6-1
CASRARLAGDQETQYF
TGTGCCAGCAGAGCACGACTAGCGGGAGACCAAGAGACCCAGTACTTC
>TRBJ2-1|few|TRBD2|TRBV2
CASSEALAGGTEQFF
TGTGCCAGCAGTGAAGCACTAGCGGGAGGAACTGAGCAGTTCTTC
>TRBJ2-5|-|-|TRBV7-6
CASSLAFGQIQETQYF
TGTGCCAGCAGCTTAGCTTTTGGTCAAATCCAAGAGACCCAGTACTTC
>TRBJ1-2|many|-|TRBV2
CASSEGGQLYGYTF
TGTGCCAGCAGTGAAGGGGGGCAGCTTTATGGCTACACCTTC
>TRBJ1-4|-|-|TRBV20-1
CSARGIQGFNEKLFF
TGCAGTGCTAGAGGAATACAGGGTTTTAATGAAAAACTGTTTTTT
>TRBJ2-2|-|TRBD1|TRBV7-3
CASSPDRDSNTGELFF
TGTGCCAGCAGCCCAGACAGGGATTCGAACACCGGGGAGCTGTTTTTT
>TRBJ1-2|few|TRBD1|TRBV28
CASRQQGAGGYTF
TGTGCCAGCAGACAACAGGGGGCCGGTGGCTACACCTTC
>TRBJ2-7|-|-|TRBV29-1
CSVDRGEREQYF
TGCAGCGTTGACAGGGGCGAGAGAGAGCAGTACTTC
>TRBJ2-1|few|-|TRBV28
CASSKGPLSPYNEQFF
TGTGCCAGCAGCAAAGGTCCGCTAAGCCCCTACAATGAGCAGTTCTTC
>TRBJ1-5|-|-|TRBV19
CASSILDNNQPQHF
TGTGCCAGTAGTATTTTGGACAACAATCAGCCCCAGCATTTT
>TRBJ2-5|few|TRBD2|TRBV6-1
CASSEVPAGEAQTQYF
TGTGCCAGCAGTGAAGTTCCCGCGGGAGAGGCGCAGACCCAGTACTTC
>TRBJ1-2|few|TRBD1|TRBV6-2/TRBV6-3
CASSTRHTGDYGYTF
TGTGCCAGCAGTACAAGACATACAGGGGACTATGGCTACACCTTC
>TRBJ2-7|-|TRBD2|TRBV12-3/TRBV12-4
CASRASGSVYEQYF
TGTGCCAGCAGGGCTAGCGGGTCTGTCTACGAGCAGTACTTC
>TRBJ2-3|-|-|TRBV12-3/TRBV12-4
CASSPPTQTTDTQYF
TGTGCCAGCAGTCCGCCGACCCAGACCACAGATACGCAGTATTTT
>TRBJ2-2|few|TRBD2|TRBV5-6
CASSFRTSGRKVLDGELFF
TGCGCCAGCAGCTTTCGGACTAGCGGGAGAAAAGTGTTGGACGGGGAGCTGTTTTTT
>TRBJ1-4|-|-|TRBV2
CASSADLATNEKLFF
TGTGCCAGCAGTGCCGACCTCGCAACTAATGAAAAACTGTTTTTT
>TRBJ1-1|few|-|TRBV29-1
CSVVQDGNTEAFF
TGCAGCGTTGTCCAGGACGGGAACACTGAAGCTTTCTTT
>TRBJ2-3|-|TRBD1|TRBV7-9
CASSSGQGGLDTQYF
TGTGCCAGCAGCTCGGGACAGGGAGGGCTGGATACGCAGTATTTT
>TRBJ2-7|-|-|TRBV29-1
CSVGIRAYEQYF
TGCAGCGTCGGAATAAGGGCCTACGAGCAGTACTTC
>TRBJ2-2|few|-|TRBV7-9
CASSLEVARRGTGELFF
TGTGCCAGCAGCTTAGAAGTCGCACGAAGGGGGACCGGGGAGCTGTTTTTT
>TRBJ2-1|once|-|TRBV29-1
CSVRVAEGEQFF
TGCAGCGTAAGGGTGGCAGAGGGTGAGCAGTTCTTC
>TRBJ2-2|-|TRBD1|TRBV2
CASRAQGRNTGELFF
TGTGCCAGCAGGGCACAGGGGCGAAACACCGGGGAGCTGTTTTTT
>TRBJ2-2|-|-|TRBV7-9
CASRLGTDLTTANSGELFF
TGTGCCAGCAGACTCGGGACCGACTTGACCACCGCGAACTCCGGGGAGCTGTTTTTT
>TRBJ1-1|-|-|TRBV5-1
CASSGVGGGRNTEAFF
TGCGCCAGCAGCGGGGTTGGAGGGGGGAGGAACACTGAAGCTTTCTTT
>TRBJ2-5|-|-|TRBV6-6
CASSWYTQETQYF
TGTGCCAGCAGTTGGTACACTCAAGAGACCCAGTACTTC
>TRBJ2-3|-|-|TRBV6-5
CASTWGLTQYF
TGTGCCAGCACTTGGGGACTTACGCAGTATTTT
>TRBJ2-3|few|TRBD2|TRBV5-1
CASSPTGTTSTDTRYF
TGCGCCAGCAGCCCGACCGGGACTACTAGCACAGATACGCGGTATTTT
>TRBJ2-3|-|TRBD2|TRBV6-5
CASRKSGSWTDTQYF
TGTGCCAGCAGGAAAAGCGGGAGTTGGACAGATACGCAGTATTTT
>TRBJ2-7|-|-|TRBV27
CASSLNPSSSYEQYF
TGTGCCAGCAGTTTAAATCCCTCGAGCTCCTACGAGCAGTACTTC
>TRBJ1-2|-|-|TRBV12-3/TRBV12-4
CASSLLGMLRAYGYTF
TGTGCCAGCAGTTTATTAGGAATGCTGAGGGCCTATGGCTACACCTTC
>TRBJ1-4|few|-|TRBV2
CASSVGTGEKLFF
TGTGCCAGCAGTGTTGGTACCGGGGAAAAACTGTTTTTT
>TRBJ1-1|few|-|TRBV28
CGSMRIDEAFF
TGTGGCAGCATGAGGATAGATGAAGCTTTCTTT
>TRBJ1-1|once|-|TRBV10-3
CAISGGGTEAFF
TGTGCCATCAGTGGTGGGGGAACTGAAGCTTTCTTT